The 28 T cell receptor beta chains below were found in one sample sequenced in a study of blood T cell repertoires in COVID-19. TCRdb's table, derived via immunoSEQ multiplex PCR, lists solely in-frame clones and lacks some. The top ten hold around 7.3% of the sample, which has under 250,000 clones, over 70% seen once. Sequencing was done on a sample of peripheral blood. These receptors were obtained from a woman aged 65 to 85 with acute or convalescent COVID-19.

This clone was detected only once. The CDR3 spells CASSGQGYSYEQYF. The CDR3 coding sequence is TGTGCCAGTAGTGGACAGGGCTACTCCTACGAGCAGTACTTC. The chain couples TRBV19 to TRBJ2-7; the match to TRBD1 covers 8 bases. V trimming: 5 bases; J trimming: 0 bases; junction bases outside the gene matches: 3. The CDR3 covers 14 residues. Germline CDR1 LNHDA, CDR2 SQIVND (reference sequence).

This clone has more than one count but fewer than ten. The CDR3: CASSSGQGGTGELFF. CDR3 coding DNA: TGTGCCAGCAGCTCGGGACAGGGGGGAACCGGGGAGCTGTTTTTT. The chain couples TRBV7-9 to TRBJ2-2; the match to TRBD1 covers 11 bases. The CDR3 is 15 residues long. CDR1 is SEHNR and CDR2 is FQNEAQ in the germline V gene (reference sequence). With V trimmed by 4 bases and J by 5 bases, 3 bases remained unmatched.

The gene calls are TRBV7-2 and TRBJ1-3; D gene uncertain. The CDR3 runs 14 residues. CDR1 and CDR2 (germline): SGHTA, FQGNSA. V lost 6 bases and J lost 4, with 13 bases in between. The CDR3 sequence is CASSQRVAGNTIYF. For the CDR3, the DNA is TGTGCCAGCAGTCAGAGGGTAGCGGGAAACACCATATATTTT. Looking up the rest from reference TRBV7-2 and TRBJ1-3 gives the full variable domain: GAGVSQSPSNKVTEKGKDVELRCDPISGHTALYWYRQSLGQGLEFLIYFQGNSAPDKSGLPSDRFSAERTGGSVSTLTIQRTQQEDSAVYLCASSQRVAGNTIYFGEGSWLTVV.

J is TRBJ2-1 and V is TRBV19; D gene ambiguous. The V end was cut by 3 bases, the J end by 0 bases, with 6 bases between. The CDR3 covers 14 residues. CDR1 is LNHDA, CDR2 SQIVND, per germline (reference sequence). The CDR3 DNA is TGTGCCAGTAGTATCTTTAGCTCCTACAATGAGCAGTTCTTC. This gives the protein CASSIFSSYNEQFF.

V and J are TRBV12-3 or TRBV12-4 and TRBJ1-1; 7 positions agree with TRBD1. CDR3 size: 13 residues. Trimming cost V 5 bases and J 3 bases; bases outside gene matches: 3. CDR3 sequence: CASSPTGYTEAFF. DNA of the CDR3: TGTGCCAGCAGTCCGACAGGGTACACTGAAGCTTTCTTT.

This clone was seen at least ten times. The chain carries TRBV3-1 (or the pseudogene TRBV3-2) and TRBJ1-4, with 11 bases that match TRBD1. CDR3 length: 16 amino acids. Trimming at V came to 5 bases and at J to 8 bases, leaving 10 bases not matched to a gene. The germline V gene encodes CDR1 LGHDT and CDR2 YNNKEL (reference sequence). The CDR3 loop reads CASSKADRGRGEKLFF. CDR3 coding DNA: TGTGCCAGCAGCAAAGCGGACAGGGGGCGCGGGGAAAAACTGTTTTTT.

The J gene is TRBJ2-1, the V gene TRBV5-4; 11 nucleotides agree with TRBD2. This CDR3 has 15 residues. V lost 0 bases, J lost 4 bases, and 0 bases stayed unmatched. Germline CDR1 and CDR2: SGHNT and YYREEE (reference sequence). CDR3 sequence (DNA): TGTGCCAGCAGCTTGGGGACTAGCGGGTACAATGAGCAGTTCTTC. As protein: CASSLGTSGYNEQFF. The full variable domain, rest sourced from reference TRBV5-4 and TRBJ2-1, is ETGVTQSPTHLIKTRGQQVTLRCSSQSGHNTVSWYQQALGQGPQFIFQYYREEENGRGNFPPRFSGLQFPNYSSELNVNALELDDSALYLCASSLGTSGYNEQFFGPGTRLTVL.

V is TRBV7-6 and J is TRBJ2-7; D possibly corresponds to TRBD2 (6 bases). CDR3 size: 16 residues. Germline V lookup: CDR1 SGHVS, CDR2 FNYEAQ. V was shortened by 0 bases and J by 1 base, with 13 bases between the two germline ends. As DNA, the CDR3 is TGTGCCAGCAGCTTAGCGTCAGCGGGTGGTTCCTACGAGCAGTACTTC. Its translation: CASSLASAGGSYEQYF.

A note on this clone: Other DNA sequences within the sample encode an identical CDR3. This chain connects TRBV5-1 to TRBJ1-3; D is unresolved. CDR3 size: 15 residues. Germline-derived CDR1 and CDR2 are SGHRS and YFSETQ. Trimming stripped 0 bases from V and 0 bases from J, with 7 bases between. DNA for the CDR3: TGCGCCAGCAGCTTGGACAGTGGCTCTGGAAACACCATATATTTT. Protein product: CASSLDSGSGNTIYF.

This clone has a handful of counts. The chain uses TRBV14 and TRBJ2-2; TRBD2 agrees at 9 bases. Germline V lookup: CDR1 SGHDN, CDR2 FVKESK. V was clipped by 2 bases and J by 4 bases; unmatched bases: 8. This CDR3 is built from 17 residues. CDR3 coding DNA: TGTGCCAGCAGCCAACGAACTAGCGGGCTCACCACCGGGGAGCTGTTTTTT. Translated, it gives CASSQRTSGLTTGELFF.

The chain links TRBV14 to TRBJ2-7; D is possibly TRBD2 (5 bases). This CDR3 comprises 12 residues. Germline lookup yields CDR1 SGHDN and CDR2 FVKESK. Trimming pared 3 bases from V and 4 bases from J, leaving 7 bases between. CDR3 bases: TGTGCCAGCAGCCAGAGGGAGTACGAGCAGTACTTC. It encodes CASSQREYEQYF. The full variable domain, in which reference TRBV14 and TRBJ2-7 provide the parts outside the CDR3, is EAGVTQFPSHSVIEKGQTVTLRCDPISGHDNLYWYRRVMGKEIKFLLHFVKESKQDESGMPNNRFLAERTGGTYSTLKVQPAELEDSGVYFCASSQREYEQYFGPGTRLTVT.

This clone came up once. This chain joins TRBV2 and TRBJ1-1, with 7 bases fitting TRBD1. Unmatched junction bases numbered 8, after V lost 5 bases and J lost 5 bases. The CDR3 contains 14 residues. Germline lookup yields CDR1 SNHLY and CDR2 FYNNEI. As DNA, the CDR3 is TGTGCCAGCAGTAGGGACAGACCAGATACTGAAGCTTTCTTT. This sequence encodes CASSRDRPDTEAFF. Combining the CDR3 with reference TRBV2 and TRBJ1-1 gives the whole variable domain EPEVTQTPSHQVTQMGQEVILRCVPISNHLYFYWYRQILGQKVEFLVSFYNNEISEKSEIFDDQFSVERPDGSNFTLKIRSTKLEDSAMYFCASSRDRPDTEAFFGQGTRLTVV.

CDR3 DNA sequence: TGTGCCAGCAGCCCACAGGGTGGGGTGTACGAGCAGTACTTC. This gives the protein CASSPQGGVYEQYF. V is TRBV7-2 and J is TRBJ2-7, with TRBD1 as a possible D gene (6 bases). CDR1 SGHTA and CDR2 FQGNSA come from the germline V gene. V was pared by 5 bases and J by 4 bases, with 15 bases between. The CDR3 contains 14 residues.

The V call is TRBV7-2, the J call TRBJ1-2; 8 bases are a match to TRBD1. Germline V lookup: CDR1 SGHTA, CDR2 FQGNSA. Trimming cost V 3 bases and J 8 bases; bases outside gene matches: 8. The CDR3 covers 14 residues. In DNA, the CDR3 is TGTGCCAGCAGCTTTGACGACAGGGGACGGGGCTACACCTTC. This gives the protein CASSFDDRGRGYTF.

The genes are TRBV7-6 and TRBJ2-2; tentative D call: TRBD2 (6 bases). Trimming left V 1 base short and J 4 bases short, with 10 bases between. This CDR3 contains 15 residues. The germline V gene has CDR1 SGHVS and CDR2 FNYEAQ. DNA of the CDR3: TGTGCCAGCAGCTTAGGGGACTTAGGCACCGGGGAGCTGTTTTTT. Its protein is CASSLGDLGTGELFF.

On this clone: Other DNA sequences within the sample encode an identical CDR3. CDR3: CASSVGGVLNTEAFF. The CDR3, as DNA: TGTGCCAGCAGCGTAGGAGGAGTACTGAACACTGAAGCTTTCTTT. The V gene is TRBV9, the J gene TRBJ1-1; D is uncertain. The V gene lost 0 bases and the J gene lost 0 bases, with 9 bases spanning the gap. Germline V CDR1 and CDR2: SGDLS, YYNGEE. There are 15 residues in the CDR3. Supplemented by reference TRBV9 and TRBJ1-1, the full variable domain reads DSGVTQTPKHLITATGQRVTLRCSPRSGDLSVYWYQQSLDQGLQFLIQYYNGEERAKGNILERFSAQQFPDLHSELNLSSLELGDSALYFCASSVGGVLNTEAFFGQGTRLTVV.

V usage is TRBV11-2 and J usage is TRBJ2-5; D is possibly TRBD2 (6 bases). Germline V gives CDR1 SGHAT, CDR2 FQNNGV. Trimming cost V 0 bases and J 5 bases, with 19 bases left between them. This CDR3 spans 17 amino acids. The CDR3 DNA reads as TGTGCCAGCAGCTTAGAACGCGGGGAGGTTCAACGGGAGACCCAGTACTTC. Translating it yields CASSLERGEVQRETQYF.

This clone showed up just once. The V gene is TRBV5-1, the J gene TRBJ1-2; a weak D match, TRBD1 (5 bases). The CDR3 consists of 15 residues. CDR1 is SGHRS, CDR2 YFSETQ, per germline. Trimming removed 3 bases at V and 3 bases at J, with 15 bases between. This CDR3 reads CASSSNPRADYGYTF. For the CDR3, the DNA is TGCGCCAGCAGCTCCAACCCCAGGGCTGACTATGGCTACACCTTC.

The J gene is TRBJ1-6, the V gene TRBV5-1; D gene unclear. This CDR3 spans 14 amino acids. The V end lost 1 base, the J end lost 7 bases, and 9 bases lay between the germline ends. CDR1 and CDR2 (germline): SGHRS, YFSETQ. The CDR3 here is CASSLQPENSPLHF. The CDR3 region has the DNA TGCGCCAGCAGCTTGCAACCAGAAAATTCACCCCTCCACTTT.

The CDR3 region is CASSLNLVSTDTQYF. In nucleotides, the CDR3 is TGCGCCAGCAGCTTGAACCTAGTGAGCACAGATACGCAGTATTTT. V gene TRBV5-1 combines with J gene TRBJ2-3; D is unresolved. Trimming removed 1 base from V and 0 bases from J, with 9 bases in between. Germline CDR1 is SGHRS and CDR2 is YFSETQ. The CDR3 runs 15 residues.

This chain links TRBV25-1 with TRBJ1-2; no definite D call. CDR1 is MGHDK, CDR2 SYGVNS, per germline. This CDR3 is built from 16 residues. V gave up 6 bases and J gave up 3 bases, with 20 bases separating them. CDR3: CASSPVGPTRDYGYTF. DNA for the CDR3: TGTGCCAGCAGCCCCGTAGGACCGACTAGGGACTATGGCTACACCTTC.

V gene TRBV18 combines with J gene TRBJ1-2; the D is unclear. The germline V gene has CDR1 KGHSH and CDR2 LQKENI. The germline V and J ends were trimmed by 1 base and 2 bases, with 8 bases remaining between them. This CDR3 has 14 residues. The CDR3 DNA follows: TGTGCCAGCTCACCACAGGTCGGGAACTATGGCTACACCTTC. Protein: CASSPQVGNYGYTF.

The chain is built from TRBV7-2 and TRBJ1-2; D might be TRBD1 (6 bases). V was cut by 6 bases and J by 4 bases, with 15 bases left in between. The CDR3 spans 14 residues. Per the germline V gene, CDR1 is SGHTA and CDR2 is FQGNSA. The CDR3 DNA is TGTGCCAGCAGACAGGACAGTTCTTCCTATGGCTACACCTTC. Translated, it gives CASRQDSSSYGYTF.

V usage is TRBV10-3 and J usage is TRBJ2-3; 10 bases align to TRBD2. Germline lookup yields CDR1 ENHRY and CDR2 SYGVKD. J gave up 5 bases and V 9 bases, and 8 bases lay outside the gene matches. The length of the CDR3 is 14 residues. The CDR3 spells CAIRAGGPVDTQYF. As DNA, the CDR3 is TGTGCCATAAGAGCGGGGGGGCCGGTAGATACGCAGTATTTT.

The V and J genes are TRBV2 and TRBJ1-4; no clear D gene. The CDR3 covers 14 residues. V dropped 5 bases and J dropped 2 bases, with 9 bases sitting between them. Germline values: CDR1 SNHLY, CDR2 FYNNEI. CDR3 sequence: CASSLGATNEKLFF. As DNA, the CDR3 is TGTGCCAGCAGTTTGGGAGCTACTAATGAAAAACTGTTTTTT. Variable domain in full (rest from reference TRBV2 and TRBJ1-4): EPEVTQTPSHQVTQMGQEVILRCVPISNHLYFYWYRQILGQKVEFLVSFYNNEISEKSEIFDDQFSVERPDGSNFTLKIRSTKLEDSAMYFCASSLGATNEKLFFGSGTQLSVL.

The V call is TRBV11-3, the J call TRBJ2-1; D is uncertain. Germline loops: CDR1 SGHNT, CDR2 YENEEA. Trimming took off 3 bases at V and 0 bases at J, with 9 bases between the two ends. CDR3 length: 15 residues. The CDR3, as DNA: TGTGCCAGCAGCTTGTCCTCAGGCTCCTACAATGAGCAGTTCTTC. This codes for CASSLSSGSYNEQFF.

This clone appeared once. The same CDR3 also results from other DNA sequences found in this sample. The J gene is TRBJ2-7, the V gene TRBV6-5; 13 nucleotides match TRBD2. Germline V gives CDR1 MNHEY, CDR2 SVGAGI. The CDR3 runs 15 residues. The ends lost 6 bases at V and 4 bases at J; junction bases unmatched: 6. CDR3 protein: CASRRTSGGLYEQYV. The DNA of the CDR3 is TGTGCCAGCAGGCGGACTAGCGGGGGCCTATACGAGCAGTACGTC.

J is TRBJ2-7 and V is TRBV19; 7 bases align to TRBD2. From germline, CDR1 is LNHDA and CDR2 SQIVND (reference sequence). V lost 9 bases to trimming and J lost 1 base; unmatched junction nucleotides: 9. The CDR3 loop spans 14 amino acids. This CDR3 reads CASRGREGSYEQYF. Here the CDR3 DNA reads TGTGCCAGCCGGGGGAGGGAGGGATCCTACGAGCAGTACTTC.